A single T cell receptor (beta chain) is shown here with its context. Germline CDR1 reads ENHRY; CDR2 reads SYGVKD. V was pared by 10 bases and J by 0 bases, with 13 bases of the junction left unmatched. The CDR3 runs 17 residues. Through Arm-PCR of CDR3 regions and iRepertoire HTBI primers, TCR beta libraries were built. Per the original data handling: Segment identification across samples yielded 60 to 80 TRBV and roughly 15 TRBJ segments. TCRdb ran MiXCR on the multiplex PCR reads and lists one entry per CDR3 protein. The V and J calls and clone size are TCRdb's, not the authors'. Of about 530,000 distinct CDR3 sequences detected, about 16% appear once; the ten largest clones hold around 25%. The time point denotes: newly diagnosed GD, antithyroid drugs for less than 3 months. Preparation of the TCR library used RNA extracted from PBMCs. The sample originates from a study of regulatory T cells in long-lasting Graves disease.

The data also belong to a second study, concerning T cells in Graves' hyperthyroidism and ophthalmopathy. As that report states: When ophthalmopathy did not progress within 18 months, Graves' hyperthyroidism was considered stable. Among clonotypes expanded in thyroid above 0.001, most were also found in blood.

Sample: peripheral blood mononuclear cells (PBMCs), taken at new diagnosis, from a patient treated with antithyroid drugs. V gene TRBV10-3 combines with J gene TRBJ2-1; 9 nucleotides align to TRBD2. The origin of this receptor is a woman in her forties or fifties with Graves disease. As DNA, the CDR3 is TGTGCCACCCAGGGCGGGGGGGAACTTAGCTCCTACAATGAGCAGTTCTTC. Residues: CATQGGGELSSYNEQFF.